The rows below give T cell receptor beta chains drawn from one sample of a study of response to subunit inactivated influenza vaccine. MiXCR was run by TCRdb on the RT-PCR reads, yielding one entry per CDR3 protein. The data show 200,000 to 300,000 distinct CDR3 sequences, with more than 9% seen just once and roughly 7.7% held by the top ten. The sample consisted of non-naive T cells sorted from PBMCs, taken less than 15 days before vaccination. Receptors were obtained from a man aged 45-60 years who received an inactivated influenza vaccine. Each CDR3 is given with its conserved first and last residue. The order of the fields is D gene, J gene, V gene, CDR3 length, clone size, CDR3 DNA, CDR3 protein. The D gene is left open where the match is weak. A row's size may be missing; if present it is once, few, many or a size class.

D: NA; J: TRBJ2-2; V: TRBV4-1; length: 16; size: few; DNA: TGCGCCAGCAGCGCTACTAGCCGATGGAACACCGGGGAGCTGTTTTTT; CDR3: CASSATSRWNTGELFF
D: NA; J: TRBJ1-2; V: TRBV6-2/TRBV6-3; length: 15; size: few; DNA: TGTGCCAGCAGCCCTGAAATCCTGGTTGTGCATGGCTACACCTTC; CDR3: CASSPEILVVHGYTF
D: TRBD1; J: TRBJ2-5; V: TRBV2; length: 14; size: NA; DNA: TGTGCCAGCAGTTCTAAGGGGGCCCCAGGGACCCAGTACTTC; CDR3: CASSSKGAPGTQYF
D: TRBD1; J: TRBJ1-4; V: TRBV9; length: 17; size: few; DNA: TGTGCCAGCAGCGCGGAGATGACAGGGGGAGGGAATGAAAAACTGTTTTTT; CDR3: CASSAEMTGGGNEKLFF
D: NA; J: TRBJ2-7; V: TRBV13; length: 17; size: few; DNA: TGTGCCAGCAGCCCCAGGGCCGAGGTACAAAAATCCTACGAGCAGTACTTC; CDR3: CASSPRAEVQKSYEQYF
D: NA; J: TRBJ2-7; V: TRBV6-1; length: 14; size: NA; DNA: TGTGCCAGCAGTGGTGGGGCTTTCTCGGGAGAGCAGTACTTC; CDR3: CASSGGAFSGEQYF
D: TRBD1; J: TRBJ2-2; V: TRBV6-1; length: 15; size: many; DNA: TGTGCCAGCAGTCTTGACAGGGGGCGCACCGGGGAGCTGTTTTTT; CDR3: CASSLDRGRTGELFF
D: NA; J: TRBJ1-1; V: TRBV28; length: 18; size: few; DNA: TGTGCCAGCAGTTCCCCTTTGGGGGGCACCGAACGAGGCACTGAAGCTTTCTTT; CDR3: CASSSPLGGTERGTEAFF
D: NA; J: TRBJ2-7; V: TRBV5-1; length: 16; size: NA; DNA: TGCGCCAGCAGCTTTCAGGCGGCTCCGGGGTCCTACGAGCAGTACTTC; CDR3: CASSFQAAPGSYEQYF
D: TRBD1; J: TRBJ1-5; V: TRBV6-6; length: 13; size: NA; DNA: TGTGCCAGCAGACACGACAGGGCTCAGCCCCAGCATTTT; CDR3: CASRHDRAQPQHF
D: TRBD2; J: TRBJ2-1; V: TRBV12-3/TRBV12-4; length: 15; size: many; DNA: TGTGCCAGCAGTTCCCAGCGGGGGCCCCTTCAGGAGCAGTTCTTC; CDR3: CASSSQRGPLQEQFF
D: TRBD2; J: TRBJ2-7; V: TRBV7-8; length: 15; size: NA; DNA: TGTGCCAGCAGCCCCACTAGCGGGGGATGGTACGAGCAGTACTTC; CDR3: CASSPTSGGWYEQYF
D: NA; J: TRBJ2-1; V: TRBV4-1; length: 16; size: NA; DNA: TGCGCCAGCAGCCTGCGGGGGATAGGGGGGTACAATGAGCAGTTCTTC; CDR3: CASSLRGIGGYNEQFF
D: NA; J: TRBJ1-1; V: TRBV28; length: 14; size: NA; DNA: TGTGCCAGCAGCCTTGAGTTGGCGGACACTGAAGCTTTCTTT; CDR3: CASSLELADTEAFF
D: NA; J: TRBJ2-2; V: TRBV24-1; length: 13; size: few; DNA: TGTGCCACCAGTGATTTATACACCGGGGAGCTGTTTTTT; CDR3: CATSDLYTGELFF
D: TRBD1; J: TRBJ1-5; V: TRBV20-1; length: 17; size: many; DNA: TGCAGTGCTCCCGAAAAAGATCAGGGGGTTTGGGATCAGCCCCAGCATTTT; CDR3: CSAPEKDQGVWDQPQHF
D: NA; J: TRBJ2-7; V: TRBV12-3/TRBV12-4; length: 14; size: NA; DNA: TGTGCCAGCAGTTTAGACGGGGGCACCTACGAGCAGTACTTC; CDR3: CASSLDGGTYEQYF
D: TRBD1; J: TRBJ2-7; V: TRBV4-3; length: 16; size: few; DNA: TGCGCCAGCAGCCAATATAAGGGGGCCGACTCCTACGAGCAGTACTTC; CDR3: CASSQYKGADSYEQYF
D: NA; J: TRBJ1-2; V: TRBV20-1; length: 12; size: many; DNA: TGCAGTGCGGATTGGCCCAACTATGGCTACACCTTC; CDR3: CSADWPNYGYTF
D: NA; J: TRBJ1-1; V: TRBV20-1; length: 14; size: few; DNA: TGCAGTGTACGGGGGAGAAGTATGAACACTGAAGCTTTCTTT; CDR3: CSVRGRSMNTEAFF
D: TRBD1; J: TRBJ1-5; V: TRBV2; length: 13; size: once; DNA: TGTGCCAGCAGGCAGGGGGCCGGGCAGCCCCAGCATTTT; CDR3: CASRQGAGQPQHF
D: NA; J: TRBJ2-1; V: TRBV20-1; length: 14; size: NA; DNA: TGCAGTGCGCTCCTAGGACCCACCTACAATGAGCAGTTCTTC; CDR3: CSALLGPTYNEQFF
D: NA; J: TRBJ1-6; V: TRBV5-5; length: 14; size: NA; DNA: TGTGCCAGCAGCTTTCGCAGGGAAGTAGACCTCCTCCACTTT; CDR3: CASSFRREVDLLHF
D: NA; J: TRBJ2-5; V: TRBV11-2; length: 18; size: few; DNA: TGTGCCAGCAGCTTATCATTCGGGACAAGGGGGATGGGGGAGACCCAGTACTTC; CDR3: CASSLSFGTRGMGETQYF
D: TRBD2; J: TRBJ2-1; V: TRBV5-6; length: 16; size: many; DNA: TGTGCCAGCAGCCCTACCACCTTGCGGGGGGCGCCTGAGCAGTTCTTC; CDR3: CASSPTTLRGAPEQFF
D: NA; J: TRBJ2-2; V: TRBV6-1; length: 15; size: NA; DNA: TGTGCCAGCAGTGAAGCGCTTCGGGGTTCCGGGGAGCTGTTTTTT; CDR3: CASSEALRGSGELFF
D: NA; J: TRBJ2-7; V: TRBV18; length: 13; size: few; DNA: TGTGCCAGCTCACCCAAAAGCAGCGCCGAGCAGTACTTC; CDR3: CASSPKSSAEQYF
D: TRBD1; J: TRBJ2-3; V: TRBV4-2; length: 14; size: many; DNA: TGTGCCAGCAGGCACAGGGGTAGCACAGATACGCAGTATTTT; CDR3: CASRHRGSTDTQYF